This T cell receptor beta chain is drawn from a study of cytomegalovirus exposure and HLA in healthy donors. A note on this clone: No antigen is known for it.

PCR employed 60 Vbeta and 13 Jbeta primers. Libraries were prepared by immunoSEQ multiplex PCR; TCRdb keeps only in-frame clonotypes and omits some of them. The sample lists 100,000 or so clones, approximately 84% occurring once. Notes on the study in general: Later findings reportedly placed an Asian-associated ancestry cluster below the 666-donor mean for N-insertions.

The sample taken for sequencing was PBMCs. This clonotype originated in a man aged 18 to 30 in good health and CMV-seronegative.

The CDR3 region is CASSPHSGSSYNEQFF. The CDR3, as DNA: TGTGCCAGCAGCCCACACAGCGGGAGCTCCTACAATGAGCAGTTCTTC. This chain uses TRBV14 with TRBJ2-1; 8 nucleotides match TRBD2. Germline V gene data show CDR1 as SGHDN and CDR2 as FVKESK. The ends lost 4 bases at V and 0 bases at J; junction bases unmatched: 5. This CDR3 is 16 amino acids long.